The rows below give T cell receptor beta chains drawn from one sample of a study of blood T cells in healthy people across ages. TCRdb itself ran the 5' RACE reads through MiXCR, one entry per CDR3 protein. The sample records approximately 2,000,000 distinct CDR3 sequences, 30% to 40% being singletons. Sequenced input: blood. The source is a human donor in good health. The CDR3 runs from the conserved cysteine through the conserved F or W. The order of the fields is V gene, J gene, D gene, CDR3 protein. A D gene is named only where the DNA matches it firmly.

TRBV7-2	TRBJ2-3	.	CASSLVTARDTQYF
TRBV27	TRBJ2-5	TRBD1	CASSYDRGSDEQYF
TRBV4-3	TRBJ1-6	.	CASSQHNSPLHF
TRBV20-1	TRBJ2-7	.	CSARASWVAASSYEQYF
TRBV12-3/TRBV12-4	TRBJ1-2	TRBD1	CASSSRTGVYGYTF
TRBV4-3	TRBJ2-7	.	CASSQDAQVYEQYF
TRBV28	TRBJ2-7	TRBD1	CASSETGRPYEQYF
TRBV10-3	TRBJ2-7	TRBD1	CAISERHTGQPYEQYF
TRBV9	TRBJ2-7	.	CASSVDSDPRDEQYF
TRBV29-1	TRBJ2-1	TRBD2	CSVQREGLDSEQFF
TRBV7-9	TRBJ1-1	TRBD1	CASSFTPGQGLGLNTEAFF
TRBV5-1	TRBJ1-2	.	CASSLSPAGSGYTF
TRBV20-1	TRBJ2-5	.	CSARSQGGAGWVLEETQYF
TRBV2	TRBJ2-7	.	CATTWGFGSYEQYF
TRBV20-1	TRBJ1-2	.	CSARDRGVTGLGNYGYTF
TRBV6-1	TRBJ1-5	.	CASRETGGGQPQHF
TRBV5-1	TRBJ1-1	.	CASSLEPRPPNTEAFF
TRBV12-3/TRBV12-4	TRBJ2-3	.	CASSLGGEYTDTQYF
TRBV7-9	TRBJ2-7	TRBD1	CASSFQGDSYEQYF
TRBV5-1	TRBJ2-7	TRBD1	CASSSGTGSVAEQYF
TRBV29-1	TRBJ2-3	TRBD2	CSVALKLARGTDTQYF
TRBV20-1	TRBJ2-4	TRBD2	CSASKRGVLTPNIQYF
TRBV4-3	TRBJ2-1	.	CASSQDVTVTEQFF
TRBV7-2	TRBJ2-5	.	CASSSPDIGQETQYF
TRBV28	TRBJ1-3	.	CASRLDSPSGNTIYF
TRBV29-1	TRBJ1-1	.	CSVRIMNTEAFF
TRBV7-2	TRBJ2-5	.	CASRQVQETQYF
TRBV7-2	TRBJ1-1	.	CASSSPRGALNTEAFF
TRBV7-9	TRBJ2-5	.	CASSLGDWAETQYF
TRBV6-1	TRBJ2-5	.	CASSERPTVGTQYF
TRBV10-3	TRBJ2-7	.	CAISEFRQDPYEQYF
TRBV7-2	TRBJ1-2	TRBD1	CASSLDSIDRGSGYTF
TRBV5-1	TRBJ2-2	TRBD1	CASSLESRGQNTGELFF
TRBV7-2	TRBJ2-3	.	CASEPMGDTQYF
TRBV28	TRBJ2-7	TRBD1	CASSGFGQAYEQYF
TRBV15	TRBJ2-3	.	CATSSGIPTMIDTQYF
TRBV27	TRBJ2-3	TRBD1	CASSLFVTGQGIYTQYF
TRBV9	TRBJ1-6	.	CASTTEDRHNSPLHF
TRBV29-1	TRBJ2-2	.	CSVGVGSTGERFF
TRBV9	TRBJ2-3	.	CACSVAGDTQYF
TRBV20-1	TRBJ2-5	.	CSPGPSRGETQYF
TRBV7-9	TRBJ2-1	.	CANSPTWGQRGNNEQFF
TRBV10-3	TRBJ2-5	.	CAISETGWYGGETQYF
TRBV29-1	TRBJ2-5	.	CSVITAPRQESEETQYF
TRBV12-3/TRBV12-4	TRBJ2-3	.	CTSSRPRTYTDTQYF
TRBV12-2	TRBJ1-4	.	CASRLERGATNEKLFF
TRBV19	TRBJ2-1	TRBD1	CASSIRPGQRYNEQFF
TRBV3-1	TRBJ2-7	TRBD1	CASSLSLTGTGWYEQYF
TRBV20-1	TRBJ2-3	TRBD2	CSARDGLAGEVDTQYF
TRBV5-1	TRBJ1-1	.	CASSLVPENTEAFF
TRBV7-3	TRBJ2-5	TRBD1	CASSLIGRTGGQETQYF
TRBV5-1	TRBJ1-6	.	CASSRGDTNSPLHF
TRBV7-8	TRBJ1-5	.	CASSSLLQGPQPQHF
TRBV5-1	TRBJ1-4	.	CASSLVGNGEKRFF
TRBV6-1	.	.	CASSEGTVVNQPQYF
TRBV29-1	TRBJ1-1	TRBD1	CSVAPLRGQTEAFF
TRBV20-1	TRBJ2-3	TRBD2	CSAAPSGPSTDTQYF